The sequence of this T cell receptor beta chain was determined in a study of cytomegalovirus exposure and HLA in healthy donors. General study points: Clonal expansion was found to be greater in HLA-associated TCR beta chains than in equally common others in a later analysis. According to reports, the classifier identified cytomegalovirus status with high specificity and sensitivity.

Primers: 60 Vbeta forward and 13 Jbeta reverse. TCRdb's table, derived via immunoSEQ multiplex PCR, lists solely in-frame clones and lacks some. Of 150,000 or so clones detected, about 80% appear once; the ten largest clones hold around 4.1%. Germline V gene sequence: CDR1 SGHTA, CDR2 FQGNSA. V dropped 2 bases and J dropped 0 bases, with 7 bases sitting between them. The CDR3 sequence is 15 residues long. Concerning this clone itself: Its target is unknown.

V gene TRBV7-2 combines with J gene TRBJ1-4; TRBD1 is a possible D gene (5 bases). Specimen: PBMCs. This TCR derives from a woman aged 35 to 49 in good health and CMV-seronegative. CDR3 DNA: TGTGCCAGCAGCTTAAAACAGGCAACTAATGAAAAACTGTTTTTT. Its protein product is CASSLKQATNEKLFF.